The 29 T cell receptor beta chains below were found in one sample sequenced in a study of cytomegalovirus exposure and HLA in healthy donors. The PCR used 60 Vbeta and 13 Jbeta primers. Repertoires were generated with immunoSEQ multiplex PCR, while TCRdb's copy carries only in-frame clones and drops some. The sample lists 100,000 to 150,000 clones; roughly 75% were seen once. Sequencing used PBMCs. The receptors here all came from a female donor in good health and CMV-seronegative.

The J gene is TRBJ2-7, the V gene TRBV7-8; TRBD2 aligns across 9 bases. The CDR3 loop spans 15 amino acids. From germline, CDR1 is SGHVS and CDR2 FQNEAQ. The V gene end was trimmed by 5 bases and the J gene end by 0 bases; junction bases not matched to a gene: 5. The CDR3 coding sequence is TGTGCCAGCAGCGCAACTAGCGGGTTCTCCTACGAGCAGTACTTC. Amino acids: CASSATSGFSYEQYF.

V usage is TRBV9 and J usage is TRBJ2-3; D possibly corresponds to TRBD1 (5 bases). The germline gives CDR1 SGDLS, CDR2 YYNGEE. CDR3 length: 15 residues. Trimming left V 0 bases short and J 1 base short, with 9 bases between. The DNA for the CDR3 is TGTGCCAGCAGCGTAGGGGGCGGTGGCACAGATACGCAGTATTTT. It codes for CASSVGGGGTDTQYF.

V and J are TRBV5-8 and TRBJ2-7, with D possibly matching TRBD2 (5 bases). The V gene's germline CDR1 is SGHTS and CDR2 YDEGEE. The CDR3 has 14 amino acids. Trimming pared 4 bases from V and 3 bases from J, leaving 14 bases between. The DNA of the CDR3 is TGTGCCAGCAGCGCCCGGGGTGGGCACTACGAGCAGTACTTC. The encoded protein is CASSARGGHYEQYF.

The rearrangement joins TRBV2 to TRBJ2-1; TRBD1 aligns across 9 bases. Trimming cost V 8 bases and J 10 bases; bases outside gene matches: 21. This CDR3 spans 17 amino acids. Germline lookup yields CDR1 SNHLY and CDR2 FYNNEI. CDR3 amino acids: CASFIARSGQGGGEQFF. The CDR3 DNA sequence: TGTGCCAGCTTTATAGCCCGATCGGGACAGGGTGGGGGGGAGCAGTTCTTC.

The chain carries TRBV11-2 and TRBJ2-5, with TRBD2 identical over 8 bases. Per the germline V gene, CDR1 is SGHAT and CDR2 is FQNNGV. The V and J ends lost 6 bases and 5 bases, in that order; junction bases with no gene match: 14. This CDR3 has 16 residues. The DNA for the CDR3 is TGTGCCAGCAGTCATAGCAGGGCGGGAGGTAGTGAGACCCAGTACTTC. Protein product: CASSHSRAGGSETQYF.

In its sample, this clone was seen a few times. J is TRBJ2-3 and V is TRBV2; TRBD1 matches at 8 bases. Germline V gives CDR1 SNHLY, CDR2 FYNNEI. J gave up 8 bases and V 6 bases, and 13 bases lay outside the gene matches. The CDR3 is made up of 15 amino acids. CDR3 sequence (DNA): TGTGCCAGCAGCCTACTAGACAGGGGTCAGGGTACGCAGTATTTT. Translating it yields CASSLLDRGQGTQYF. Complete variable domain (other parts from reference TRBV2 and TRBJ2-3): EPEVTQTPSHQVTQMGQEVILRCVPISNHLYFYWYRQILGQKVEFLVSFYNNEISEKSEIFDDQFSVERPDGSNFTLKIRSTKLEDSAMYFCASSLLDRGQGTQYFGPGTRLTVL.

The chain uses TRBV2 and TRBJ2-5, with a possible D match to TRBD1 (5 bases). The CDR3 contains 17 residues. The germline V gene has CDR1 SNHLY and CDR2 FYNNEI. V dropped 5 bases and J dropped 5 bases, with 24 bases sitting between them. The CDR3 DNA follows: TGTGCCAGCAGTTACACCAGCCGACAGAGTTCGAGGGAGACCCAGTACTTC. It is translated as CASSYTSRQSSRETQYF.

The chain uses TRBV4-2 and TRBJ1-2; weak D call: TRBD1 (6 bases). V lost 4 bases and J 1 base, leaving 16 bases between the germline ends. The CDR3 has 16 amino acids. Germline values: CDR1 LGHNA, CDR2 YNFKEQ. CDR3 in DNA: TGTGCCAGCAGCCGAGGGGCAGGGGATAATAACTATGGCTACACCTTC. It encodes CASSRGAGDNNYGYTF.

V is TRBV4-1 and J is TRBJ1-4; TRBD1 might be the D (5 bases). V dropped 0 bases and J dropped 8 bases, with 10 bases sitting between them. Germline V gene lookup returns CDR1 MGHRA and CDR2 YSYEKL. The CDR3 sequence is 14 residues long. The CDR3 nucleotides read TGCGCCAGCAGCCAAGATTTGTCAGGGGAAAAACTGTTTTTT. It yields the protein CASSQDLSGEKLFF.

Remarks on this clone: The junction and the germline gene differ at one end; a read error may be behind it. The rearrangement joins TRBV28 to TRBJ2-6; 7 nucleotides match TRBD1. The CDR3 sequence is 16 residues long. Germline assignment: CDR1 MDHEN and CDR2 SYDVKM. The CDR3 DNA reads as TGTGCCAGCAGTGGGGACAGTCACCCCGGGGCCAACGGCCTGACTTTC. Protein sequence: CASSGDSHPGANGLTF.

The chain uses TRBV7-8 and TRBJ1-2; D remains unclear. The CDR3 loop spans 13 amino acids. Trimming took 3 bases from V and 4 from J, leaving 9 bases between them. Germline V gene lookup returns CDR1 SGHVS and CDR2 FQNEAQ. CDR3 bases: TGTGCCAGCAGCTTCGGGGTCGGCTATGGCTACACCTTC. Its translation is CASSFGVGYGYTF.

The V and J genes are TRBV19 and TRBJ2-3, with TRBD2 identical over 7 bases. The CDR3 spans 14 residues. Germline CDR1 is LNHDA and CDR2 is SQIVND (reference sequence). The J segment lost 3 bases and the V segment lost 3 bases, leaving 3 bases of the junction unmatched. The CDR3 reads CASSMRTSTDTQYF. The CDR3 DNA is TGTGCCAGTAGTATGCGGACTAGTACAGATACGCAGTATTTT.

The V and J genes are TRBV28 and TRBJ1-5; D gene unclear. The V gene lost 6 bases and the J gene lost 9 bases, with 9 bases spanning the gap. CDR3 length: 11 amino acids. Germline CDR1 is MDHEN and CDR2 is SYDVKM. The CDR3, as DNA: TGTGCCAGCAGCCCCACTGGGCCCCAGCATTTT. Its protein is CASSPTGPQHF. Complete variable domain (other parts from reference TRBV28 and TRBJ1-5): DVKVTQSSRYLVKRTGEKVFLECVQDMDHENMFWYRQDPGLGLRLIYFSYDVKMKEKGDIPEGYSVSREKKERFSLILESASTNQTSMYLCASSPTGPQHFGDGTRLSIL.

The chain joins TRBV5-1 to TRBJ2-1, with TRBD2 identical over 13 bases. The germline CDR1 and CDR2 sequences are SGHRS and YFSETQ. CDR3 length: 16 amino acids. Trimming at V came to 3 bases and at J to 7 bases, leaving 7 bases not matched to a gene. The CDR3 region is CASSSGLAGAENEQFF. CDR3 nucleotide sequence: TGCGCCAGCAGCTCAGGACTAGCGGGAGCGGAAAATGAGCAGTTCTTC.

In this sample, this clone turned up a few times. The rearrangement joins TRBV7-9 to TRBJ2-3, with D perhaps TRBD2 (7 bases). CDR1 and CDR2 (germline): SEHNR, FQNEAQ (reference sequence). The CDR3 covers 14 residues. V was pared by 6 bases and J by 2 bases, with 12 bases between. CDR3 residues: CASRTGGITDTQYF. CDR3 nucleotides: TGTGCCAGCAGGACGGGGGGCATCACAGATACGCAGTATTTT. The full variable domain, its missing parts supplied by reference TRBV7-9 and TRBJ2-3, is DTGVSQNPRHKITKRGQNVTFRCDPISEHNRLYWYRQTLGQGPEFLTYFQNEAQLEKSRLLSDRFSAERPKGSFSTLEIQRTEQGDSAMYLCASRTGGITDTQYFGPGTRLTVL.

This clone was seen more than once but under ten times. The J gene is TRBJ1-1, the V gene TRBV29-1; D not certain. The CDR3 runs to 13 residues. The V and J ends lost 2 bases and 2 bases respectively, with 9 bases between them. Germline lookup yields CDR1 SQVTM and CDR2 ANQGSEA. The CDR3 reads CSVESTSNTEAFF. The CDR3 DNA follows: TGCAGCGTTGAAAGCACGTCCAACACTGAAGCTTTCTTT.

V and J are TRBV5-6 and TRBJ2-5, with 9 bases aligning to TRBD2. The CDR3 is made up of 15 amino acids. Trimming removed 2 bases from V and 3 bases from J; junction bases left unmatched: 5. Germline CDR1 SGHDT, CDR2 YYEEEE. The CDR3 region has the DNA TGTGCCAGCAGCTTTAGCGGGGGCCCCGAAGAGACCCAGTACTTC. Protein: CASSFSGGPEETQYF.

The CDR3 DNA reads as TGCGCCAGCTCGACAGGGCGAGAAAATGAGCAGTTCTTC. Its protein product is CASSTGRENEQFF. V is TRBV5-1 and J is TRBJ2-1; the match to TRBD1 covers 7 bases. Germline CDR1 SGHRS, CDR2 YFSETQ. The CDR3 contains 13 residues. Trimming took 7 bases from V and 7 from J; bases not matched to a gene: 8.

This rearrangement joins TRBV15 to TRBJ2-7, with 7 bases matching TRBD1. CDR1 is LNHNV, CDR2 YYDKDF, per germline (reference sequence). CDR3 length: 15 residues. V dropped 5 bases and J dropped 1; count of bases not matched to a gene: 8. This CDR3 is CATSVRTGESYEQYF. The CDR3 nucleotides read TGTGCCACCAGCGTCCGGACAGGAGAATCCTACGAGCAGTACTTC.

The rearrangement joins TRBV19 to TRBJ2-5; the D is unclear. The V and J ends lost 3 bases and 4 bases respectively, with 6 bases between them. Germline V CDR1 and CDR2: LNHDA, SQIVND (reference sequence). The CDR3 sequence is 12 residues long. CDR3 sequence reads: CASSILGETQYF. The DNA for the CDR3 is TGTGCCAGTAGTATCCTCGGAGAGACCCAGTACTTC.

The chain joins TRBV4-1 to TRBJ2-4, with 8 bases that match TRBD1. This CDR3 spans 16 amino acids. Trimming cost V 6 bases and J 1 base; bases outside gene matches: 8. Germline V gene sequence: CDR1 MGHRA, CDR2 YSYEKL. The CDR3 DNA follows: TGCGCCAGCAGTCCGACAGGGGCGGGGGCCAAAAACATTCAGTACTTC. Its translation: CASSPTGAGAKNIQYF.

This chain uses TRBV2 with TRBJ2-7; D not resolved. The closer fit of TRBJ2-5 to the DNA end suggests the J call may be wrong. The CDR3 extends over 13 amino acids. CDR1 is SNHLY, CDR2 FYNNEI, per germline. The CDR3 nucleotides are TGTGCCAGCAGTGTAATGCGCGGAGAGACCCAGTACTTC. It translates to CASSVMRGETQYF.

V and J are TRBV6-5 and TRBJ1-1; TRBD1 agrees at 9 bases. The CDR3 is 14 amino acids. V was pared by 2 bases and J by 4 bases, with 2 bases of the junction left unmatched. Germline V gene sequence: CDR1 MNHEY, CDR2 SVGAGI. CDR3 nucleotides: TGTGCCAGCAGTTACGACAGGGGGAGCACTGAAGCTTTCTTT. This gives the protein CASSYDRGSTEAFF.

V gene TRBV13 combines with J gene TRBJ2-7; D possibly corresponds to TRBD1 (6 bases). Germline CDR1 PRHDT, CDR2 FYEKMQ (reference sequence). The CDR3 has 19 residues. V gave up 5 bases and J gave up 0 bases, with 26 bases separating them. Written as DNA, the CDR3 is TGTGCCAGCAGCCGTTCGTCCATCTATCCGACAGGTAGCTCCTACGAGCAGTACTTC. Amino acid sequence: CASSRSSIYPTGSSYEQYF.

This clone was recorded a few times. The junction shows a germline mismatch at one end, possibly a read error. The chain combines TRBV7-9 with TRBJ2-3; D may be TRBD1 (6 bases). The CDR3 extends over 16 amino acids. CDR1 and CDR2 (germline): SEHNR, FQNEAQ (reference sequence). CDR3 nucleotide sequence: TGTTCCAGCAGCCCGGGGACACCAGCGAGCACAGATACGCAGTATTTT. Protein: CSSSPGTPASTDTQYF.

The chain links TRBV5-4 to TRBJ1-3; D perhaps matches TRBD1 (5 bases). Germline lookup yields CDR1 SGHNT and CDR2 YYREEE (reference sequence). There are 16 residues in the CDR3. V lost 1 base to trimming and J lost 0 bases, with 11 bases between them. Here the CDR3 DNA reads TGTGCCAGCAGCTTGAACGGGGGTCACTCTGGAAACACCATATATTTT. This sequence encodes CASSLNGGHSGNTIYF.

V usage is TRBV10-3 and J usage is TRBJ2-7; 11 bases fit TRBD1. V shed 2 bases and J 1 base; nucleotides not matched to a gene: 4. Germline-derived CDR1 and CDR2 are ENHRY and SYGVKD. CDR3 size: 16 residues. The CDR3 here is CAISERGQGASYEQYF. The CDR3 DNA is TGTGCCATCAGTGAGCGCGGACAGGGGGCTTCCTACGAGCAGTACTTC.

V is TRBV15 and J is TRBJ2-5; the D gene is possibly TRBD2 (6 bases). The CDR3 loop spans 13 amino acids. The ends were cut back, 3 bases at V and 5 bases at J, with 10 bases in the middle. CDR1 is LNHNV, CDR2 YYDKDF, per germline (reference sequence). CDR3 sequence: CATSRAGMETQYF. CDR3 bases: TGTGCCACCAGCAGGGCGGGGATGGAGACCCAGTACTTC.

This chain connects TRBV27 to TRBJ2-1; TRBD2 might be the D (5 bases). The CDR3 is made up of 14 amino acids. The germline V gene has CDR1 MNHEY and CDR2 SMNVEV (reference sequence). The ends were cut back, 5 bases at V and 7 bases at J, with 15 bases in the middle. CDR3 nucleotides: TGTGCCAGCAGTCCCGGACTGACCAAAAATGAGCAGTTCTTC. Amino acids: CASSPGLTKNEQFF.